The clone carrying this T cell receptor (beta chain) was detected many times. Its antigen remains unknown. The sample originates from a study of blood T cells in healthy people across ages. Study findings and constraints: The long-lived group displayed more naive CD4+ cells, plus higher diversity, than the aged donors did. CMV infection status of these donors was not known.

The CDR3 has 17 residues. Germline-derived CDR1 and CDR2 are MNHEY and SVGEGT. Trimming removed 6 bases from V and 3 bases from J; junction bases left unmatched: 12. Per sample, at least 5.5 micrograms of total RNA were extracted. Through a sample-barcoded 5' primer and a J-beta primer mix, a second PCR was run for roughly 6 to 12 cycles. Through a template-switch adaptor with 12 random nucleotides, each cDNA molecule received a tag. A single record per CDR3 protein comes from TCRdb applying MiXCR to the 5' RACE reads. The table includes around 870,000 distinct CDR3 sequences, around 26% detected once.

The chain has TRBV6-2 or TRBV6-3 and TRBJ2-3; 10 bases are shared with TRBD1. The receptor was isolated from a woman older than 75 in good health. The sample consisted of blood. Here the CDR3 DNA reads TGTGCCAGCAGCCCAAATCGGGACAGGGGCTTAACAGATACGCAGTATTTT. Amino acids: CASSPNRDRGLTDTQYF.